Listed here are 5 T cell receptor beta chains from one sample, sequenced in a study of CD8 T cells in ankylosing spondylitis. Study outcomes and limitations: Ankylosing spondylitis blood seemed to carry a telltale TCR beta motif made of under ten highly homologous variants.

Their target antigens are unknown. TCRdb reanalysed the 5' RACE reads using MiXCR and keeps one entry per CDR3 protein. The repertoire consists of approximately 500,000 distinct CDR3 sequences, with 10% to 15% occurring once and the leading ten covering approximately 6.2%. Sequencing used blood, either unsorted or a sorted T cell fraction (not recorded which). Receptors originate from a male donor with ankylosing spondylitis.

The gene calls are TRBV5-1 and TRBJ1-2; the D gene is possibly TRBD1 (6 bases). V lost 4 bases to trimming and J lost 0 bases, with 13 bases between them. This CDR3 region has 15 residues. Germline CDR1 and CDR2: SGHRS and YFSETQ. CDR3 amino acids: CASSPTGAANYGYTF. The CDR3 DNA reads TGCGCCAGCAGCCCGACAGGCGCAGCTAACTATGGCTACACCTTC.

The chain is built from TRBV2 and TRBJ1-2; 10 bases line up with TRBD1. This CDR3 has 13 amino acids. V dropped 4 bases and J dropped 8; count of bases not matched to a gene: 4. Germline V gives CDR1 SNHLY, CDR2 FYNNEI. This CDR3 is CASSGDRGKGYTF. CDR3 bases: TGTGCCAGCAGTGGGGACAGGGGTAAGGGCTACACCTTC.

This rearrangement joins TRBV19 to TRBJ1-6; D remains ambiguous. The CDR3 has 14 amino acids. CDR1 LNHDA and CDR2 SQIVND come from the germline V gene (reference sequence). The V and J ends lost 5 bases and 7 bases respectively, with 12 bases between them. CDR3 sequence (DNA): TGTGCCAGTAGTGACATGCTGACGAATTCACCCCTCCACTTT. It encodes CASSDMLTNSPLHF.

The chain employs TRBV6-1 and TRBJ1-1, with D unclear. The germline gives CDR1 MNHNS, CDR2 SASEGT. CDR3 length: 14 residues. V was trimmed by 2 bases and J by 3 bases, leaving 10 bases between them. CDR3 amino acids: CASSERGGDTEAFF. DNA for the CDR3: TGTGCCAGCAGTGAAAGAGGAGGAGACACTGAAGCTTTCTTT.

This clonotype was seen a handful of times. The chain joins TRBV18 to TRBJ2-7, with 7 positions matching TRBD1. CDR3 length: 13 amino acids. The ends lost 2 bases at V and 4 bases at J; junction bases unmatched: 2. CDR1 is KGHSH and CDR2 is LQKENI in the germline V gene. The CDR3 here is CASSPGRGYEQYV. As DNA, the CDR3 is TGTGCCAGCTCACCAGGCAGGGGGTACGAGCAGTACGTC.